This T cell receptor beta chain was captured by sequencing in a study of shared clonotypes between healthy human individuals. Assay execution took place at the deep level. Splitting of each subset's genomic DNA was done evenly across several immunoSEQ plates. The assay was immunoSEQ multiplex PCR, and TCRdb's table has in-frame clones only and misses some. The repertoire holds under 550,000 clones, roughly 95% seen once, with about 0.057% in the top ten. The study drew all its donors from Caucasian adults living in Nashville, Tennessee. Study-wide results and caveats: Four donors held about 5% of naive CD4 clonotypes in common.

On this clone: Its specificity is not known.

The V and J ends lost 5 bases and 4 bases respectively, with 19 bases between them. This CDR3 contains 16 residues. Looked up from germline, CDR1 is SGHRS and CDR2 is YFSETQ. This TCR derives from a woman aged 25 to 45 in good health. The V call is TRBV5-1, the J call TRBJ2-1; D may correspond to TRBD1 or TRBD2 (5 bases each). The sequenced sample was naive CD4+ T cells sorted from blood. As to subset: CD45RA+ positively selected. The CDR3 is CASSSGAEFMYNEQFF. The DNA of the CDR3 is TGCGCCAGCAGTTCCGGGGCGGAGTTCATGTACAATGAGCAGTTCTTC. Full variable domain (rest looked up from reference TRBV5-1 and TRBJ2-1): KAGVTQTPRYLIKTRGQQVTLSCSPISGHRSVSWYQQTPGQGLQFLFEYFSETQRNKGNFPGRFSGRQFSNSRSEMNVSTLELGDSALYLCASSSGAEFMYNEQFFGPGTRLTVL.